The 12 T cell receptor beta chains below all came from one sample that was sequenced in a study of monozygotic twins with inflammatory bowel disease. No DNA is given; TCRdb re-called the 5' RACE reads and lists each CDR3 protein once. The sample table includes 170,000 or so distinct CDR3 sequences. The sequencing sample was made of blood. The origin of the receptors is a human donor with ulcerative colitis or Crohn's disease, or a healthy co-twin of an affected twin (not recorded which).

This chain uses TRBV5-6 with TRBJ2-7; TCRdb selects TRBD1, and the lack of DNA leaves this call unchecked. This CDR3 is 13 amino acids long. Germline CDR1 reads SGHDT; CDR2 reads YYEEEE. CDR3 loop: CASSLFGQDEQYF.

The CDR3 sequence is CATRKYGFFADTQYF. V and J are TRBV28 and TRBJ2-3. The length of the CDR3 is 15 residues. Germline CDR1 MDHEN, CDR2 SYDVKM.

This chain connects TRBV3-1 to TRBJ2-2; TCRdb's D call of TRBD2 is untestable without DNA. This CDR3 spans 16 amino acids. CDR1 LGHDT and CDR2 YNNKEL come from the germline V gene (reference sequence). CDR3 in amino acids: CASSPLPGGLNGELFF.

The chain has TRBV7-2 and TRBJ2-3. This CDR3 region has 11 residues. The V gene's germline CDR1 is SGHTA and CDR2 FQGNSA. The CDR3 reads CASSLSDTQYF.

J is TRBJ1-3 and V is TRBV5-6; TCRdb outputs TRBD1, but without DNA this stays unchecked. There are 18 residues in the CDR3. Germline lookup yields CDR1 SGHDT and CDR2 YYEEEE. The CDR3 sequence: CASSGTIGTGYSGNTIYF.

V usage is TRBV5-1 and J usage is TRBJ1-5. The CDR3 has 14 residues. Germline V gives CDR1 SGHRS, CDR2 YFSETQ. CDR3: CASSLNWGSQPQHF.

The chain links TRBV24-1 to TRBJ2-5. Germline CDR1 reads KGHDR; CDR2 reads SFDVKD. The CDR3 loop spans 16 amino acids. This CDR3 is CATSDLSFGNQETQYF.

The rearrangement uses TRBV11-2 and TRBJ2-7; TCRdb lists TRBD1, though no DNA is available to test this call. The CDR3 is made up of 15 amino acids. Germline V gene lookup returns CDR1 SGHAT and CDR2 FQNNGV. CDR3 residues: CASSLGTGFPYEQYF.

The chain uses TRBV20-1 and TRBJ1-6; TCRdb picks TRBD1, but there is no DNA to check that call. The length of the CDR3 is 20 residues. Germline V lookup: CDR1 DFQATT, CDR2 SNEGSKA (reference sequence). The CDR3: CSARDPTGTGGLYRDSPLHF.

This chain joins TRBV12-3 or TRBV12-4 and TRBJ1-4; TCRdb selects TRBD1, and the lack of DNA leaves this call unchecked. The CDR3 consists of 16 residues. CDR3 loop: CASSLVVSGAGEKLFF.

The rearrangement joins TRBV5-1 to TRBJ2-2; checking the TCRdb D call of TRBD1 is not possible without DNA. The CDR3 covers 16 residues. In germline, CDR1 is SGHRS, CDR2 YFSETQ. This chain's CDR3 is CASSFRPGTRTGELFF. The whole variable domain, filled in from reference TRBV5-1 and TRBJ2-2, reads KAGVTQTPRYLIKTRGQQVTLSCSPISGHRSVSWYQQTPGQGLQFLFEYFSETQRNKGNFPGRFSGRQFSNSRSEMNVSTLELGDSALYLCASSFRPGTRTGELFFGEGSRLTVL.

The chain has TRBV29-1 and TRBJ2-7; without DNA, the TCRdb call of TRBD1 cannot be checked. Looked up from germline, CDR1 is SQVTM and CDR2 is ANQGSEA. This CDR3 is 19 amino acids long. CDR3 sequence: CSVEDPSGREGDFPYEQYF.